These T cell receptor beta chains were read from a single sample in a study of breast tumors, draining lymph nodes, adjacent tissues. TCRdb ran MiXCR on the multiplex PCR reads and lists one entry per CDR3 protein. The sample includes fewer than 300,000 distinct CDR3 sequences, about a third of them seen just once. Sequencing used axillary lymph node tissue. These receptors were obtained from a female donor with breast cancer. Some clones in this sample may be carry-over from other donors' samples. The CDR3 runs from the conserved cysteine through the conserved F or W. A D gene is named only where the DNA matches it firmly. A clone size is listed for some rows: how often the clone was seen (once, few, many), or a class if it is expanded.

TRBD1 . TRBJ1-1 TRBV5-1 TGCGCCAGCAGCAGGGACAGGGGGGGGAGTACTGAAGCTGTCTTT CASSRDRGGSTEAVF
TRBD2 many TRBJ2-2 TRBV6-1 TGTGCCAGCAGCGAGCCGGGACTAGCGGGAATGGGCCTGTTTTTT CASSEPGLAGMGLFF
TRBD1 . TRBJ1-5 TRBV10-3 TGTGCCATCAGTGATGGCAGGGGGGAGAACAATCAGCCCCAGCATTTT CAISDGRGENNQPQHF
TRBD2 few TRBJ2-5 TRBV7-2 TGTGCCAGCAGTTACCCCTCCCCCCCCCCGGGGGGGCTAGCCAACACAGAGACCCAGTACTTC CASSYPSPPPGGLANTETQYF
. . TRBJ2-1 TRBV5-5 TGTGCCAGCAGCGCGGAGGTCGGGACGCCGGACAATGAGCAGTTCTTC CASSAEVGTPDNEQFF
. . TRBJ1-5 TRBV28 TGTGCCAGCAGGGGCCCGACAGAGAATAGCAATCAGCCCCAGCATTTT CASRGPTENSNQPQHF
. . TRBJ2-3 TRBV7-9 TGTGCCAGCAGCCTAGAACCAGGGCAAGATACGCAGTATTTT CASSLEPGQDTQYF
TRBD2 . TRBJ2-3 TRBV5-6 TGTGCCAGCAGCTTTCGGGAGGCAGATACGCAGTATTTT CASSFREADTQYF
. . TRBJ1-2 TRBV20-1 TGCAGTGCCAGAGCGGGAGAACAGGAACCTTTCTTC CSARAGEQEPFF
. many TRBJ2-5 TRBV29-1 TGCAGCGTTGACGGGGACCGCCAAGAGACCCAGTACTTC CSVDGDRQETQYF
. many TRBJ1-3 TRBV6-6 TGTGCCAGCAGCTGGGACCTGAAAAACACCATATATTTT CASSWDLKNTIYF
TRBD1 many TRBJ2-7 TRBV19 TGTGCCAGTAGTATTGGGACAGGGGGGCTCTACGAGCAGTACTTC CASSIGTGGLYEQYF
TRBD1 many TRBJ2-1 TRBV4-2 TGTGCCAGCAGCTACCACAGGGGGCCATACAATGAGCAGTTCTTC CASSYHRGPYNEQFF
. . TRBJ2-3 TRBV11-2 TGTGCCAGCAGCTTTGAAGGGGAGGAGGTGGAGCAGTATTTT CASSFEGEEVEQYF
TRBD2 many TRBJ2-2 TRBV12-3/TRBV12-4 TGTGCCAGCAGTTGGACTAGCGGAAACACCGGGGAGCTGTTTTTT CASSWTSGNTGELFF
TRBD2 . TRBJ2-3 TRBV5-1 TGCGCCAGCAGCCCGGGACTAGCGGGAAGTAATGAGCAGTATTTT CASSPGLAGSNEQYF
TRBD2 many TRBJ2-7 TRBV7-9 TGTGCCAGCAGCCCCCGACTAGCTATGTACGAGCAGTACTTC CASSPRLAMYEQYF
TRBD2 . TRBJ2-5 TRBV7-6 TGTGCCAGCGCCTCTAGCGGTGGTCGGGAGACCCAGTACTTC CASASSGGRETQYF
. many TRBJ2-5 TRBV29-1 TGCAGCGGCGGGGTCTCGGAGACCCAGTACTTC CSGGVSETQYF
. many TRBJ2-2 TRBV20-1 TGCAGTGCTAGAGATCCTTCTGGCTCCGGGGAGCTGTTTTTT CSARDPSGSGELFF
. many TRBJ2-7 TRBV3-1 TGTGCCAGCAGCCAAGATCGCCTCCCCGCCGGGGAGCAGTACTTC CASSQDRLPAGEQYF
. . TRBJ1-5 TRBV20-1 TGCAGTGCTAGGGTGCGAGAGACCCAGCATTTT CSARVRETQHF
TRBD1 once TRBJ2-1 TRBV7-9 TGTGCCAGCAGCTCTGGGGGGACAGGGCCTCTATACTCCTACAATGAGCAGTTCTTC CASSSGGTGPLYSYNEQFF
TRBD1 . TRBJ2-3 TRBV24-1 TGTGCCACCAGTAGTATCACGCCCGGACAGGGCACAGATACGCAGTATTTT CATSSITPGQGTDTQYF
. many TRBJ1-1 TRBV7-2 TGTGCCAGCAGCTTGACTACTGTTGAAGCTTTCTTT CASSLTTVEAFF
. many TRBJ1-6 TRBV19 TGTGCCAGTAGCCCCGGAGTCGGGGGTAATTCACCCCTCCACTTT CASSPGVGGNSPLHF
. once TRBJ1-2 TRBV6-5 TGTGCCAGCAGTTACTCGATTAGGGGAGGGCGGTACAAAGACTATGGCTACACCTTC CASSYSIRGGRYKDYGYTF
TRBD1 . TRBJ1-3 TRBV19 TGTGCCAGTAGTATGGGACAGGGGGCTTTGGCCTATGGCTACACCATATATTTT CASSMGQGALAYGYTIYF
TRBD1 many TRBJ2-5 TRBV24-1 TGTGCCACCGGGGACAGGGGGTGGACCCAGTACTTC CATGDRGWTQYF
. . TRBJ1-5 TRBV15 TGTGCCACCAGCAGAAACAGGGATGGGGGCAGTAATCAGCCCCAGCATTTT CATSRNRDGGSNQPQHF
. many TRBJ2-7 TRBV20-1 TGCAGTGCTAGAGATATAGGCTCCTACGAGCAGTACTTC CSARDIGSYEQYF
TRBD2 . TRBJ2-2 TRBV9 TGTGCCAGCAGCTCCGTAGGACTAGTTTTAATCGGGGAGCTGTTTTTT CASSSVGLVLIGELFF
. . TRBJ1-2 TRBV7-9 TGTGCCAGCAGCTTGGCTAGCTCGCATGGGAGCTATGGCTACACCTTC CASSLASSHGSYGYTF
. . TRBJ2-5 TRBV4-2 TGTGCCAGCAGCCAAGAAGGGAATTTGCAACAAGAGACCCAGTACTTC CASSQEGNLQQETQYF
TRBD2 once TRBJ2-1 TRBV29-1 TGCAGCGCTTCCGGGACTAGCGGGAGCAATGAGCAGTTCTTC CSASGTSGSNEQFF
TRBD1 many TRBJ1-5 TRBV19 TGTGCCAGTAGTATCACAGGGGGAGGCAATCAGCCCCAGCATTTT CASSITGGGNQPQHF
TRBD2 many TRBJ2-1 TRBV7-9 TGTGCCAGCAGCTTATTCGGGACTAGGGACTACAATGAGCAGTTCTTC CASSLFGTRDYNEQFF
. many TRBJ1-4 TRBV12-3/TRBV12-4 TGTGCCAGCACCCACAGACAGGCTAATGAAAAACTGTTTTTT CASTHRQANEKLFF
. many TRBJ1-5 TRBV6-2/TRBV6-3 TGTGCCAGCAGCCAATTACTTAATCAGCCCCAGCATTTT CASSQLLNQPQHF
TRBD1 few TRBJ2-2 TRBV6-2/TRBV6-3 TGTGCCAGCAGGATTGGGACAGGGGGTTGGAACACCGGGGAGCTGTTTTTT CASRIGTGGWNTGELFF
. many TRBJ2-2 TRBV12-3/TRBV12-4 TGTGCCAGCAGTCCATCTAGAACCAACACCGGGGAGCTGTTTTTT CASSPSRTNTGELFF
. many TRBJ2-1 TRBV7-9 TGTGCCAGCAGCATGTTGCGGGGCTCCTACAATGAGCAGTTCTTC CASSMLRGSYNEQFF
. many TRBJ2-5 TRBV12-3/TRBV12-4 TGTGCCAGCCGCCCTCAGCTGATCCAAGAGACCCAGTACTTC CASRPQLIQETQYF
TRBD1 many TRBJ2-2 TRBV6-6 TGTGCCAGCAGTCACCGGGACGGGACAGGGGGTCGTTGGGAGCTGTTTTTT CASSHRDGTGGRWELFF
. many TRBJ2-2 TRBV7-9 TGTGCCAGCAGCTCGAGGGGGGGTCTGCACACCGGGGAGCTGTTTTTT CASSSRGGLHTGELFF
TRBD1 few TRBJ2-1 TRBV27 TGTGCCAGCAGTTTAAGGACAGGGGTTGAGCAGTTCTTC CASSLRTGVEQFF
. . TRBJ1-2 TRBV29-1 TGCAGCGTTGTGGGGGAGGGGAGAGCTAACTATGGCTACACCTTC CSVVGEGRANYGYTF
. many TRBJ2-1 TRBV20-1 TGCAGTGCTAGAGAAGGTTACGGGACACATTCAAATGAGCAGTTCTTC CSAREGYGTHSNEQFF
. many TRBJ2-7 TRBV11-2 TGTGCCAGCAGCCCGAGGCGGTCGGGAAGCTCCTACGAGCAGTACTTC CASSPRRSGSSYEQYF
TRBD1 . TRBJ1-2 TRBV6-2/TRBV6-3 TGTGCCAGCAGCCATGACAGGGGTTATGGCTACACCTTC CASSHDRGYGYTF
. many TRBJ2-5 TRBV2 TGTGCCAGCAGTGAAACCACCCTAGTAGAGACCCAGTACTTC CASSETTLVETQYF
TRBD1 . TRBJ1-3 TRBV7-2 TGTGCCAGCAGCTTAGATCAGGGGGGGCAGGGGGCTACTGGAAACACCATATATTTT CASSLDQGGQGATGNTIYF
TRBD2 many TRBJ2-1 TRBV5-1 TGCGCCAGCAGCTTGGCCTTTGGTAGCGGGGGCTACAATGAGCAGTTCTTC CASSLAFGSGGYNEQFF
. many TRBJ1-3 TRBV11-3 TGTGCCAGCAGCAGCCGACAGAAAATCTCTGGAAACACCATATATTTT CASSSRQKISGNTIYF
. many TRBJ1-5 TRBV20-1 TGCAGTGCTACTTATAGCAATCAGCCCCAGCATTTT CSATYSNQPQHF
TRBD2 many TRBJ2-7 TRBV20-1 TGCAGTGCTAGACGTCCGGGACTAGCGGGAGAGTACGAGCAGTACTTC CSARRPGLAGEYEQYF
TRBD1 . TRBJ1-1 TRBV20-1 TGCAGTGCTAGACCGACAGGGGCGAACACTGAAGCTTTCTTT CSARPTGANTEAFF